This T cell receptor (beta chain) was captured in a study of early T cells in non-severe SARS-CoV-2 infection. TCRdb re-called the 5' RACE reads through MiXCR, storing one row per CDR3 protein. Among around 84,000 distinct CDR3 sequences listed, 9% to 14% were seen once. V was trimmed by 3 bases and J by 0 bases, leaving 11 bases between them. CDR3 length: 14 amino acids. From germline, CDR1 is GTSNPN and CDR2 SVGIG (reference sequence). V gene TRBV30 combines with J gene TRBJ1-2; D remains ambiguous. The receptor was derived from an adult who was a healthcare worker with PCR-confirmed SARS-CoV-2 infection or an uninfected control (not recorded which). The sequencing input was whole blood. As DNA, the CDR3 is TGTGCCTGGAGGGTGAAGCGGCCTAACTATGGCTACACCTTC. Translating it yields CAWRVKRPNYGYTF.